This T cell receptor (beta chain) is drawn from a study of cytomegalovirus exposure and HLA in healthy donors. Turning to the study itself: The same platform was used for the 100 to 150 validation repertoires and the roughly 720 first-cohort repertoires, a later analysis reported. Study conclusions and caveats: A few chains tied to CMV proved CMV antigen-specific in vitro.

A roughly 130-subject validation cohort, separate from the 666-subject first cohort, supplied the donors. Clones were sequenced by immunoSEQ multiplex PCR, and TCRdb holds only the in-frame ones, with some missing. The table records around 58,000 clones, about 89% of them present only once. About this clone: Its antigen is not known.

The junction had 4 bases not matched to a gene; V was cut back by 6 bases and J by 3 bases. In germline, CDR1 is MNHEY, CDR2 SVGAGI. This CDR3 comprises 13 residues. V and J are TRBV6-5 and TRBJ2-7; 8 nucleotides align to TRBD1. The TCR comes from a woman younger than 35 in good health and CMV-seronegative. Sample: PBMCs. The CDR3: CASRTGQGYEQYF. The CDR3 coding sequence is TGTGCCAGCAGGACCGGACAGGGCTACGAGCAGTACTTC.